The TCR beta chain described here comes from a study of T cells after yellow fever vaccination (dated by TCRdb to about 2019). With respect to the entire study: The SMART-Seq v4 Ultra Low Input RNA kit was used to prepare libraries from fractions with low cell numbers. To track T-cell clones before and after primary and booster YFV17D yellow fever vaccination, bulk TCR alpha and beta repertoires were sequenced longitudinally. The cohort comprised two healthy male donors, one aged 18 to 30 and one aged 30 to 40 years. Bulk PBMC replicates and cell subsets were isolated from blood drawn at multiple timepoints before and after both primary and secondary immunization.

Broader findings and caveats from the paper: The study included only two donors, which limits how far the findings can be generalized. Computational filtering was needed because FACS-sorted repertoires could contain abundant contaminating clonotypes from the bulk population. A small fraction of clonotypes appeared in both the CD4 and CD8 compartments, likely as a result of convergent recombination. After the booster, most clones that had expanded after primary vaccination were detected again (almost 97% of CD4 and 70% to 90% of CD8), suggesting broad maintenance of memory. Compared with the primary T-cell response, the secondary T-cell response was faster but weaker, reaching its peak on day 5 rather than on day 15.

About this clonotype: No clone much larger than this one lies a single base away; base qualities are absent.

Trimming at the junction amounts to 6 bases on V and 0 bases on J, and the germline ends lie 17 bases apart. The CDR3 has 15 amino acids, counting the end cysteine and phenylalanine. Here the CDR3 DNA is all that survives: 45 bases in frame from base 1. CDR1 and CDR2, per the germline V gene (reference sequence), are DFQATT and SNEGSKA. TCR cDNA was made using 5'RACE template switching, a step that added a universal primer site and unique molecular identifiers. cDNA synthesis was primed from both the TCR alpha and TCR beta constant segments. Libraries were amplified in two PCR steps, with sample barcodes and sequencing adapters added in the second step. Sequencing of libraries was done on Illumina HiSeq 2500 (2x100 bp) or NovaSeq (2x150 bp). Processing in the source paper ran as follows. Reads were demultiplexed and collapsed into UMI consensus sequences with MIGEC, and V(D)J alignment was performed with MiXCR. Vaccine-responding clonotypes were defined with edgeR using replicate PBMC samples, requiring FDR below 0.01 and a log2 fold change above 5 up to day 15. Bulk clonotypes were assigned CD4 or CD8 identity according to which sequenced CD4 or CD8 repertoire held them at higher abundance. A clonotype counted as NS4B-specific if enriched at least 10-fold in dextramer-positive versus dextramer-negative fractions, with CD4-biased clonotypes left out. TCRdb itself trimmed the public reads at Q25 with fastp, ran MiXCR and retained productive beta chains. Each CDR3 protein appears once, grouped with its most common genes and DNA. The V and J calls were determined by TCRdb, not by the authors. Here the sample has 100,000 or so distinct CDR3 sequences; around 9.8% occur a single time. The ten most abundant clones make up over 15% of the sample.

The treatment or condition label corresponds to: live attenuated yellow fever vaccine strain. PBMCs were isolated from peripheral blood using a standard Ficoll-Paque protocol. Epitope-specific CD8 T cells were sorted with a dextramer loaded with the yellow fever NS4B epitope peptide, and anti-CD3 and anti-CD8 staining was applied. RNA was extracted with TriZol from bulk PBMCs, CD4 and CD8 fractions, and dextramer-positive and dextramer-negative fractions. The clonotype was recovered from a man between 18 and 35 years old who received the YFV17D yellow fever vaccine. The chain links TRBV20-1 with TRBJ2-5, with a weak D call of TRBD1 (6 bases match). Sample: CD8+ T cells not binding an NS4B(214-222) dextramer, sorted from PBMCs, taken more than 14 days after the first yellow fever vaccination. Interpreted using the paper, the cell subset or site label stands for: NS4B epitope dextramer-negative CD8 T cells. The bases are TGCAGTGCGCAGCCACGGGACACCCACCAAGAGACCCAGTACTTC. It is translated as CSAQPRDTHQETQYF.